This TCR beta chain was captured by sequencing in a study of cytomegalovirus exposure and HLA in healthy donors. Germline assignment: CDR1 SGHRS and CDR2 YFSETQ. The J segment lost 2 bases and the V segment lost 2 bases, leaving 9 bases of the junction unmatched. This CDR3 has 16 residues. With 60 Vbeta and 13 Jbeta primers, the PCR was carried out. The assay was immunoSEQ multiplex PCR, and TCRdb's table has in-frame clones only and misses some. The profile shows 170,000 or so clones, about 80% of them singletons. The donors (healthy individuals) were bone marrow donors. The sequencing sample was made of PBMCs. The chain carries TRBV5-1 and TRBJ1-1, with TRBD1 identical over 7 bases. This receptor was identified in a woman aged 55-75 years in good health and CMV-seropositive. The CDR3 region has the DNA TGCGCCAGCAGCTTTGAGACAGGGTTAGGTAACACTGAAGCTTTCTTT. It translates to CASSFETGLGNTEAFF.